This T cell receptor (beta chain) comes out of a study of T cell clonality in common variable immunodeficiency (dated by TCRdb to the mid-2010s). What the work shows at the level of the full study, not this receptor alone: Healthy controls shared more TCRbeta clones with each other than CVID subjects shared among themselves (p < 0.0001). The authors noted that sequencing repertoires of T cell subpopulations would be needed to clarify what caused the increased clonality in CVID. Correlations between repertoire features and clinical complications were limited by patient heterogeneity within the CVID cohort. Even though DNA input was equal, the average per sample came to about 81,820 unique sequences for controls compared with around 32,000 for CVID samples. CVID TCRbeta sequences reportedly showed fewer deletions and N-nucleotide insertions and lacked highly modified clones with 13 or more V deletions. TCRbeta clonality was higher in CVID subjects than in healthy controls (t-test p = 0.018), and the increase was most characteristic of about a third of subjects.

This clone was recorded many times. What antigen it recognizes has not been identified. The CDR3 is cut off 3 residues early in the read; its end comes from the germline J gene. Most of the CVID patients and most of the healthy controls were of Caucasian heritage. From each donor, roughly 5 to 8.5 ml of heparinized peripheral whole blood was collected. Genomic DNA from adults with common variable immune deficiency (CVID) and from healthy adult controls was the source for sequencing TCRbeta CDR3 repertoires. The control group comprised some 22 healthy adult volunteers, around twelve female and approximately ten male, aged roughly 20 to 75 years with a mean age of around 32. Diluted blood was subjected to density centrifugation over Hypaque 1077 or Ficoll-Paque for isolation of peripheral blood mononuclear cells. Genomic DNA was obtained from unsorted mononuclear cells using either Qiagen column purification or a centrifugation-based method.

The CDR3 contains 14 residues, cysteine and phenylalanine counted. Shown are 33 bases from within the CDR3, in frame from base 1. Cut back by 1 base and 2 bases, the V and J ends lie 9 bases apart. The germline V gene supplies CDR1 MNHNS and CDR2 SASEGT. For sequencing, equivalent amounts of genomic DNA were input from CVID and control samples. For every sample, a 60 bp segment covering the rearranged TCRbeta CDR3 region was amplified and then sequenced. The immunoSEQ assay, a bias-corrected multiplex PCR combined with high-throughput sequencing, was used to amplify TCRbeta. From the authors' description of their analysis: Every unique nucleotide sequence counted as a clone and was annotated with V, D and J genes, copy number and frequency. Sequences were labeled productive if in frame, and non-productive if out of frame or containing stop codons. Clonality was calculated from Shannon's entropy as previously described. The predicted amino acid sequences of productive clones were used to derive the mean CDR3 Kyte-Doolittle hydropathy. The R hclust function was used to hierarchically cluster scaled V gene usage with Manhattan distance and complete linkage. To assess clone sharing by CDR3 amino acid sequence, 12 repertoires per group were resampled over 100 rounds. Repertoires were searched for fewer than 85 published EBV-specific and some 240 published CMV-specific TCRbeta sequences. A couple of CVID samples yielding fewer than 10,000 sequences were excluded from analysis, leaving more than 35 CVID repertoires. TCRdb provides this immuneACCESS table in a form limited to in-frame rearrangements. Some clones are lacking; in checked studies, under half of them reflect an unresolved V gene, and why the rest are absent is not known. The V and J calls and the clone size are those of that table, but D and trimming were determined from the DNA. Here the sample lists around 50,000 clones, none seen once only. The top ten hold about 1.8% of the sample.

The sequenced sample consisted of peripheral blood mononuclear cells. The receptor comes from a person between 18 and 69 years old in good health. Recombination joined TRBV6-1 with TRBJ2-7; TRBD1 is perhaps the D gene, given 6 matching bases. CDR3 reads: CASSEGTAAYEQYF. The sequenced CDR3 bases are TGTGCCAGCAGTGAAGGGACAGCAGCCTACGAG.